This T cell receptor beta chain derives from a study of blood T cells in healthy people across ages. This clonotype was picked up one time. Antigen: not known. Isolation of PBMCs gave at least 6 million cells per sample. General study points: The lack of PBMC sorting stopped any conclusive naive versus antigen-experienced comparison.

Using a J-beta primer mix together with a sample-barcoded 5' primer, a second PCR was run for about 7 to 12 cycles. MiXCR was run by TCRdb on the 5' RACE reads, yielding one entry per CDR3 protein. The sample consists of 650,000 to 900,000 distinct CDR3 sequences, 62% of them appearing once. This sequence was found in a young man in good health. The sequencing sample was made of blood.

The CDR3 protein is CASSLIAGPYEQYF. CDR3 coding DNA: TGTGCCAGCAGCTTAATCGCAGGGCCCTACGAGCAGTACTTC. This chain joins TRBV7-9 and TRBJ2-7; D perhaps matches TRBD1 (5 bases). Between the trimmed V and J ends, which lost 2 bases and 2 bases, there was a span of 10 bases. The CDR3 runs 14 residues. Germline loops: CDR1 SEHNR, CDR2 FQNEAQ (reference sequence).